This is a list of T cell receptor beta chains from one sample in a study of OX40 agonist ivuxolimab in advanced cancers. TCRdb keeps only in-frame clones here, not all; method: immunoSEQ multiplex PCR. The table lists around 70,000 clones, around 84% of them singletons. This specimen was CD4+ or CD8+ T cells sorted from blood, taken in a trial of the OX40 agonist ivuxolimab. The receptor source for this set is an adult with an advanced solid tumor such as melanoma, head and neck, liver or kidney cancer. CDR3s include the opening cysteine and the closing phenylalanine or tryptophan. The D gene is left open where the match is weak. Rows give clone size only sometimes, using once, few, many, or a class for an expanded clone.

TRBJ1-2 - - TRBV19 CASSHPGLEEVYGYTF TGTGCCAGTAGTCACCCCGGGCTTGAGGAAGTCTATGGCTACACCTTC
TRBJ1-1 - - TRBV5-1 CASSLEALPEAFF TGCGCCAGCAGCTTAGAAGCTTTACCTGAAGCTTTCTTT
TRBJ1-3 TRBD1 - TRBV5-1 CASSLAGQGNTIYF TGCGCCAGCAGCTTGGCGGGACAGGGAAACACCATATATTTT
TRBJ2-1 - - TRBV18 CASSRLLGKDNGQFF TGTGCCAGCTCACGACTGCTCGGTAAGGACAATGGGCAGTTCTTC
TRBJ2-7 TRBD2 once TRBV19 CASSIEGTSGREQYF TGTGCCAGTAGTATAGAGGGGACTAGCGGACGTGAGCAGTACTTC
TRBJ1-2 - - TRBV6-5 CASSPQPIGGYTF TGTGCCAGCAGCCCACAGCCGATAGGTGGCTACACCTTC
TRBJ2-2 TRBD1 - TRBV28 CASTENRGFETGELFF TGTGCCAGCACCGAAAACAGGGGTTTCGAAACCGGGGAGCTGTTTTTT
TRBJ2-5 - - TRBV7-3 CASSQGQQETQYF TGTGCCAGCAGCCAGGGGCAGCAAGAGACCCAGTACTTC
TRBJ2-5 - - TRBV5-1 CASSWGLGTLETQYF TGCGCCAGCAGCTGGGGGCTAGGAACTCTGGAGACCCAGTACTTC
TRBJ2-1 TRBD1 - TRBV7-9 CASSLGDRDNEQFF TGTGCCAGCAGCTTAGGGGACAGAGACAATGAGCAGTTCTTC
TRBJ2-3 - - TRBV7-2 CASSLGQGGFSTQYF TGTGCCAGCAGCTTAGGACAAGGCGGGTTTAGTACGCAGTATTTT
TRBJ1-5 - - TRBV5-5 CASSPDPNSNQPQHF TGTGCCAGCAGCCCGGACCCCAATAGCAATCAGCCCCAGCATTTT
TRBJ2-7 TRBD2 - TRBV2 CASSAGLAAYEQYF TGTGCCAGCAGTGCCGGGCTAGCGGCCTACGAGCAGTACTTC
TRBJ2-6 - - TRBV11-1 CASRPSSGANVLTF TGTGCCAGCCGTCCCAGCTCTGGGGCCAACGTCCTGACTTTC
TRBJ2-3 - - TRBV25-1 CASSEWTDTTDTQYF TGTGCCAGCAGTGAATGGACAGATACCACAGATACGCAGTATTTT
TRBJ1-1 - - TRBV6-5 CASKNWQRGNEAFF TGTGCCAGTAAGAATTGGCAAAGAGGCAATGAAGCTTTCTTT